This T cell receptor beta chain is drawn from a study of T cell therapy after organ transplantation (dated by TCRdb to between 2018 and 2021). Regarding the complete study: Autologous CMV-specific T cells, expanded in vitro for roughly 13 days with a peptide pool of 30 HLA class I and II CMV epitopes, were used as therapy products. Long-term post-therapy samples were available for only about 80% of the 10 patients. The median number of CMV-specific T cells given to patients was 1.92 x 10^8, delivered over 2 to 6 intravenous infusions. Before T cell therapy commenced, pretherapy samples of peripheral blood were collected. Of the ten or so patients, eight were classified as clinical responders and two as nonresponders. Each patient got up to 6 T cell doses, given every 2 weeks, and was then monitored for 25 to 30 weeks after finishing therapy. An open-label phase I trial of autologous CMV-specific adoptive T cell therapy in solid-organ transplant recipients was the basis for the study, which was a follow-up TRBV repertoire analysis. Results the study describes overall, beyond this receptor: Before therapy, nonresponders had marked clonal expansions, and after therapy the repertoires of nonresponders changed only minimally. Reconstitution after therapy appeared to involve both transferred clonotypes and endogenous clonotypes that were not detected in the therapy products. Because the cohort was small, confounders such as concurrent antirejection and antiviral medications could not be assessed. The small number of expansions detected in nonresponders may be due to reduced sample coverage caused by poor CD8+ T cell yield. Fold change in CD8 clonality after therapy was inversely correlated with pretherapy clonality, suggesting that less biased repertoires were more receptive to remodeling.

TRB CDR3 regions were amplified from genomic DNA with the immunoSEQ two-step, bias-controlled multiplex PCR assay. Sequencing of CDR3 libraries was carried out on an Illumina NextSeq 500. As for how the authors treated the data: The immunoSEQ Analyzer platform handled the initial alignment and bioinformatics, which included bias normalization against synthetic CDR3 analogs. V, D and J gene annotation followed the IMGT database definitions. For further TRBV analyses, VDJtools version 1.1.10 and the R package tcR version 2.2.1.11 were used with default settings. GLIPH analysis was performed with version 1.0 using default settings. To test for significant clonotype frequency changes in CDR3 sequences with at least 5 reads, a 2-sided binomial test with Benjamini-Hochberg correction (alpha = 0.01) was used. Here the immuneACCESS table is served through TCRdb, limited to in-frame sequences with V and J called. Missing clones are a known gap in these copies; in checked studies unresolved V genes cover under half, and the rest lacks a known reason. V and J calls and clone size are given by that table; D and trimming were obtained from the DNA. The sample data list about 1,200 clones, and around three quarters of these were observed just once. Together, the top ten hold under 45% of the sample.

On this clone itself: Which antigen it targets is not known. The sample holds no much larger clone one base away, and base qualities are not on file.

Per the publication, the time point label means: before start of T cell therapy. The patients had received solid-organ transplants and had drug-resistant/recurrent cytomegalovirus. Around ten people from the trial were chosen for repertoire analysis because post-therapy peripheral blood mononuclear cells were available from them. Viable CD3+CD8+CD4- lymphocytes were isolated from PBMCs by sorting on a BD FACSAria III. Genomic DNA was extracted from sorted cells with the Qiagen DNeasy Kit. V is cut back by 1 base and J by 4 bases, with 5 bases in the junction unmatched. The CDR3 contains 15 residues, cysteine and phenylalanine counted. Only CDR3 DNA remains: 45 bases, in frame from the first base. CDR1 SGDLS and CDR2 YYNGEE are derived from the germline V gene.

Specimen: CD8+ T cells from blood, collected before autologous CMV-specific T cell therapy. This TCR was recovered from a human patient who had received a solid organ transplant and had CMV disease. The chain joins TRBV9 to TRBJ1-1; TRBD1 fits 9 bases in the junction. The CDR3 in this case is CASSVSRDRATEAFF. In nucleotides, the sequence is TGTGCCAGCAGCGTATCCCGGGACAGGGCCACTGAAGCTTTCTTT.